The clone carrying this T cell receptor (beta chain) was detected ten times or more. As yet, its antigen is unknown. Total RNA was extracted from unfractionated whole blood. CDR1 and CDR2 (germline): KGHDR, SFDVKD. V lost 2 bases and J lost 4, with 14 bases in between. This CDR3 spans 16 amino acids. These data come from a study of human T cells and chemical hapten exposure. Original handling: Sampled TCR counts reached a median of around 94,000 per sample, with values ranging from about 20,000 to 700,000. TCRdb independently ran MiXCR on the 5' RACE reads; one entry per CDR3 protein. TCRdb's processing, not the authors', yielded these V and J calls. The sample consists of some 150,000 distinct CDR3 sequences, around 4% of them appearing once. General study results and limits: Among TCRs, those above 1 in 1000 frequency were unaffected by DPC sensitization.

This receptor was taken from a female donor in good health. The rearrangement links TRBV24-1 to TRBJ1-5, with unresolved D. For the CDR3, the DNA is TGTGCCACCAGTGATTCTTCCTTTTCCCATAATCAGCCCCAGCATTTT. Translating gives CATSDSSFSHNQPQHF.